What follows describes a single T cell receptor beta chain. Reverse transcription used about 0.5 to 1 ug RNA and random hexamers. An immunoSEQ multiplex PCR generated amplified TCR beta CDR3 products spanning 54 Vbeta and 13 Jbeta. One entry per CDR3 protein results from TCRdb running MiXCR on the immunoSEQ multiplex PCR reads. Here the sample spans 150,000 to 200,000 distinct CDR3 sequences, roughly 90% being singletons. The sample originates from a study of CD8 T cells in Susac syndrome. Study overall: Blood was drawn from Susac syndrome patients while they were therapy-naive, on corticosteroids, or on intravenous immunoglobulin alone.

Trimming took off 8 bases at V and 2 bases at J, with 16 bases between the two ends. Germline CDR1 and CDR2: DFQATT and SNEGSKA (reference sequence). The CDR3 has 13 amino acids. Sequencing of TCR beta, carried out with a high-throughput approach, was applied to CD8+ and CD4+ T cells from the blood. The V and J genes are TRBV20-1 and TRBJ2-7, with D possibly being TRBD1 or TRBD2 (6 bases each). Specimen: CD4+ T cells from PBMCs. This receptor was identified in a human donor with Susac syndrome. The CDR3 reads CSYLPRGAYEQYF. The CDR3 nucleotides are TGCAGTTACCTCCCAAGGGGGGCCTACGAGCAGTACTTC.